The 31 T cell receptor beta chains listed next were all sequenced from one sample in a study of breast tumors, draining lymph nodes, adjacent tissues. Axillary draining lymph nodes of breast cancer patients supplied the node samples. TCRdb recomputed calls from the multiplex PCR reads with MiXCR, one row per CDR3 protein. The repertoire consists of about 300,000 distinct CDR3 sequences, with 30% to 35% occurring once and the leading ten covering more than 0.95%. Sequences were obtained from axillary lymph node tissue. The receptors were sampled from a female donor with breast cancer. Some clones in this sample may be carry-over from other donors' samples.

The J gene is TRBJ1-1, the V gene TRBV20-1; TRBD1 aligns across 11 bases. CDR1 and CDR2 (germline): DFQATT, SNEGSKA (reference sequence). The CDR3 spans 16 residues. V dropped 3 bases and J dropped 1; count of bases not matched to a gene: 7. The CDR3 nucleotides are TGCAGTGCTAGGACCGGGACAGGGGGATGGAACACTGAAGCTTTCTTT. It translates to CSARTGTGGWNTEAFF.

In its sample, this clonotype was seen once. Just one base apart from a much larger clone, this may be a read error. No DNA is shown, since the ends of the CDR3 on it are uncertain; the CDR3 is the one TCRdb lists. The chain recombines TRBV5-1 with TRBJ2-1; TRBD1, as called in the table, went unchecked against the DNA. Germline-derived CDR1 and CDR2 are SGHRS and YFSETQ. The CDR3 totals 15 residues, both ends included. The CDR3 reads CASSLVGQGATEQLF.

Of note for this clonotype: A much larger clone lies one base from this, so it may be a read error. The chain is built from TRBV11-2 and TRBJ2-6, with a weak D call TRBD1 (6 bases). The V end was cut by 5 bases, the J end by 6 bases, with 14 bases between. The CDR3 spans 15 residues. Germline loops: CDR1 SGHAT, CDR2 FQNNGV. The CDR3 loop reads CASSPSLGAANVLTF. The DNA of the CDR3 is TGTGCCAGCAGCCCAAGCCTGGGGGCGGCCAACGTCCTGACTTTC.

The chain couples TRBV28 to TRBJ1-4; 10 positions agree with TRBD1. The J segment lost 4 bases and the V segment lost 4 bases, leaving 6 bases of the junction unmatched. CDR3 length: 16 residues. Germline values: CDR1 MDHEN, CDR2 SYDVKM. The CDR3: CASSSGGTGDNEKLFF. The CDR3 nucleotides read TGTGCCAGCAGTTCCGGAGGGACAGGGGATAATGAAAAACTGTTTTTT.

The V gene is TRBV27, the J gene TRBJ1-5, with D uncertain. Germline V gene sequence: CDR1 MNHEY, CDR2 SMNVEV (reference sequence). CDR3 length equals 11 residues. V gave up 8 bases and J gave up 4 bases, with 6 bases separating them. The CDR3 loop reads CASGVNQPQHF. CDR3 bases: TGTGCCAGCGGGGTTAATCAGCCCCAGCATTTT.

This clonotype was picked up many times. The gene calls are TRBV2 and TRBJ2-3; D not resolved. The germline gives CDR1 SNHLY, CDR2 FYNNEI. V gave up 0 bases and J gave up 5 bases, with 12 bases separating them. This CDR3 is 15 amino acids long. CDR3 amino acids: CASSEAPIKGDTQYF. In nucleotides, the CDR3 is TGTGCCAGCAGTGAAGCGCCCATCAAAGGAGATACGCAGTATTTT. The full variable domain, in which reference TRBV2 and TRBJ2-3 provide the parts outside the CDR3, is EPEVTQTPSHQVTQMGQEVILRCVPISNHLYFYWYRQILGQKVEFLVSFYNNEISEKSEIFDDQFSVERPDGSNFTLKIRSTKLEDSAMYFCASSEAPIKGDTQYFGPGTRLTVL.

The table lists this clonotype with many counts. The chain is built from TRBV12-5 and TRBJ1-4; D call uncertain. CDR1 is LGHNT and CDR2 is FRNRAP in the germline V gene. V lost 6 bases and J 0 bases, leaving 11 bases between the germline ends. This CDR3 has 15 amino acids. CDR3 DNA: TGTGCTAGTGGCCCATCAGTTGCAACTAATGAAAAACTGTTTTTT. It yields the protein CASGPSVATNEKLFF.

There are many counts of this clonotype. In nucleotides, the CDR3 is TGTGCCAGCAGCCCCTCGGCGCACTATGGCTACACCTTC. Its protein is CASSPSAHYGYTF. The genes are TRBV3-1 and TRBJ1-2, with no clear D. CDR1 is LGHDT, CDR2 YNNKEL, per germline (reference sequence). The CDR3 has 13 residues. V was trimmed by 4 bases and J by 3 bases, leaving 9 bases between them.

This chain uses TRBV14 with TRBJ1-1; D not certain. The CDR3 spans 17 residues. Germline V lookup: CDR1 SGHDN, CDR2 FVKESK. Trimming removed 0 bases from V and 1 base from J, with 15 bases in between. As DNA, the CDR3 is TGTGCCAGCAGCCAAGATCGTGGCCGGAGGACGAACACTGAAGCTTTCTTT. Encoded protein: CASSQDRGRRTNTEAFF.

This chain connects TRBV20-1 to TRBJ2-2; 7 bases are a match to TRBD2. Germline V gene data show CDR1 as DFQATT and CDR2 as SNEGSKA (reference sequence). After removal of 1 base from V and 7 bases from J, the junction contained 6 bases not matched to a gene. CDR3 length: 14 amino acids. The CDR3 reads CSARVGRKIGELFF. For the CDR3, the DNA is TGCAGTGCTAGAGTCGGGAGGAAAATCGGGGAGCTGTTTTTT.

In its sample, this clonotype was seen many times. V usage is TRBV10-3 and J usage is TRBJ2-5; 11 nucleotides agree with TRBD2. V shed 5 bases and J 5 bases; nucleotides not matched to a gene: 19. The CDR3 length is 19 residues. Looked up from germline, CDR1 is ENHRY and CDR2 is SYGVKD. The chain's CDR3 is CAISTPRLAGGSVGETQYF. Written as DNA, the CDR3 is TGTGCCATCAGTACCCCCCGCCTAGCGGGAGGATCGGTCGGGGAGACCCAGTACTTC.

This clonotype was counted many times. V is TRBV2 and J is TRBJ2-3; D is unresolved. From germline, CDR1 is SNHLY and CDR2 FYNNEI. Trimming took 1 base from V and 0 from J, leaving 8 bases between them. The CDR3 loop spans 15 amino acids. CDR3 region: CASSEEGLSTDTQYF. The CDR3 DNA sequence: TGTGCCAGCAGTGAAGAGGGCTTAAGCACAGATACGCAGTATTTT.

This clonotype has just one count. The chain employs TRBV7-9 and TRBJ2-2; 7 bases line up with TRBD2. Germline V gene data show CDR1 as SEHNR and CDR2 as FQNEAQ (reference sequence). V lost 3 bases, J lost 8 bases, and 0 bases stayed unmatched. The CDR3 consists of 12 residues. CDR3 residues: CASSFSGGELFF. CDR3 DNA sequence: TGTGCCAGCAGCTTTAGCGGGGGGGAGCTGTTTTTT.

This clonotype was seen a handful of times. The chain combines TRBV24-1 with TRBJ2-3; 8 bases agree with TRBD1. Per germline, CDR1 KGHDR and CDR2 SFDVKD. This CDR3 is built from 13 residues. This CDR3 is CGGAGGITDTQYF. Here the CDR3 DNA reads TGTGGGGGGGCAGGGGGCATCACAGATACGCAGTATTTT.

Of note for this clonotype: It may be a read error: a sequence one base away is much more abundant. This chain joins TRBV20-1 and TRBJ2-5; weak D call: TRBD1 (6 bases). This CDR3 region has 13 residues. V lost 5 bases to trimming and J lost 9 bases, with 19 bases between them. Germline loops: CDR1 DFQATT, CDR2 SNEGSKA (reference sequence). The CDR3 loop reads CSAEYRESEPQYF. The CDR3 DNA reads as TGCAGTGCTGAATACAGGGAATCGGAGCCCCAGTACTTC.

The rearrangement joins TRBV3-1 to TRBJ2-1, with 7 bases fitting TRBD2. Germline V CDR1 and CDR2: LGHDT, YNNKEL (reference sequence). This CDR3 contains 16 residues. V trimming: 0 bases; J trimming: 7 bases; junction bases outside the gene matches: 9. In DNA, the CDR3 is TGTGCCAGCAGCCAAGACGCGCGAGCGGGATTAAATGAGCAGTTCTTC. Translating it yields CASSQDARAGLNEQFF.

CDR3 nucleotide sequence: TGTGCCAGTAGTCGGCCCTCGCGGGGGGGCACTGAAGCTTTCTTT. This codes for CASSRPSRGGTEAFF. This chain links TRBV19 with TRBJ1-1; perhaps TRBD1 as D (5 bases). Trimming cost V 5 bases and J 4 bases, with 17 bases left between them. Germline CDR1 reads LNHDA; CDR2 reads SQIVND (reference sequence). CDR3 length equals 15 residues.

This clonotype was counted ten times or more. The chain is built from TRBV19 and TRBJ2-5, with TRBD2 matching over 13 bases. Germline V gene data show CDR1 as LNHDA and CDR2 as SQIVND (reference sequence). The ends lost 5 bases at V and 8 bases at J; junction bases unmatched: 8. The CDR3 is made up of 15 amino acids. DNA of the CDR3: TGTGCCAGTAGTCCCCGGGGGACTAGCGGGACTACCCAGTACTTC. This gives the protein CASSPRGTSGTTQYF.

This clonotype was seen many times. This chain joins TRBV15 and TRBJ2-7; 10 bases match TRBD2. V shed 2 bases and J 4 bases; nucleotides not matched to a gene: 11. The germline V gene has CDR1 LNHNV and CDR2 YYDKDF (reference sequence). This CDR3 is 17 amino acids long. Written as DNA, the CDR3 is TGTGCCACCAGCAGACTCCCCCCCGCAGCGGGAGGGTACGAGCAGTACTTC. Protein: CATSRLPPAAGGYEQYF.

Written as DNA, the CDR3 is TGCGCCAGCAGCCAAGACGGGACAACCTGGGCTTTCTTT. Protein product: CASSQDGTTWAFF. The rearrangement links TRBV4-3 to TRBJ1-1, with a tentative D call TRBD1 (6 bases). Trimming took off 0 bases at V and 11 bases at J, with 13 bases between the two ends. Looked up from germline, CDR1 is LGHNA and CDR2 is YSLEER. The CDR3 is made up of 13 amino acids.

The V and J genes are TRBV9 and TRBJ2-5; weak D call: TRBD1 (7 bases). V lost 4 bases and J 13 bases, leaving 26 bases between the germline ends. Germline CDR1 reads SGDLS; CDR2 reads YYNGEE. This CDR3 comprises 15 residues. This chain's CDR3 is CASSNRQGGGETLYF. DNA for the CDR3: TGTGCCAGCAGCAACCGACAGGGTGGCGGGGAGACCTTGTACTTC.

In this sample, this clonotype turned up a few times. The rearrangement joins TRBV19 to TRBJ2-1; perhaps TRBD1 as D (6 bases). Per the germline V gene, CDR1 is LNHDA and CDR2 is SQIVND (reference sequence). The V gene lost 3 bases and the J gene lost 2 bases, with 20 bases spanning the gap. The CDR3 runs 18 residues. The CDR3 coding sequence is TGTGCCAGTAGTATCGTGAATGTAGGGACACCAACCTACAATGAGCAGTTCTTC. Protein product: CASSIVNVGTPTYNEQFF.

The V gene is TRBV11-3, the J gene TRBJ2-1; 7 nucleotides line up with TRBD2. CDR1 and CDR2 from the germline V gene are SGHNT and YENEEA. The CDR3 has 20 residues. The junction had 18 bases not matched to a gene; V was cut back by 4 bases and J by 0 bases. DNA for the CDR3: TGTGCCAGCAGCTCCCCTACTAGCGCGAGGGCAACCGGCTCCTACAATGAGCAGTTCTTC. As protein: CASSSPTSARATGSYNEQFF.

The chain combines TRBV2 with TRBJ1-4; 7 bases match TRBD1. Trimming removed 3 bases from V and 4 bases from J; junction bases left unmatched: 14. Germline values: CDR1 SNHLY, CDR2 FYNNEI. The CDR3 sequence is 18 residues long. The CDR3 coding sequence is TGTGCCAGCAGTGATAACGGGAGAACAGGGGCGCTTAATGAAAAACTGTTTTTT. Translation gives CASSDNGRTGALNEKLFF.

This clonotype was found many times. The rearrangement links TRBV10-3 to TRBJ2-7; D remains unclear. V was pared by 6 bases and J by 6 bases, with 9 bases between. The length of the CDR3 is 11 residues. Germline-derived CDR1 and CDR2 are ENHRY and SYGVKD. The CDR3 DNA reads TGTGCCATCAGAATGGCTAGCGAGCAGTACTTC. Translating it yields CAIRMASEQYF.

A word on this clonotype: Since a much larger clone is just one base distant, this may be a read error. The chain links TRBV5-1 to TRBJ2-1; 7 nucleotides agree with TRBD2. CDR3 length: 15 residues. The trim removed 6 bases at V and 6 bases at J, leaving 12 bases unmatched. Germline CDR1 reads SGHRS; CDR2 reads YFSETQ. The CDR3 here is CASNHRLAPPNEQFF. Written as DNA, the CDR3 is TGCGCCAGCAACCACCGACTAGCTCCCCCCAATGAGCAGTTCTTC.

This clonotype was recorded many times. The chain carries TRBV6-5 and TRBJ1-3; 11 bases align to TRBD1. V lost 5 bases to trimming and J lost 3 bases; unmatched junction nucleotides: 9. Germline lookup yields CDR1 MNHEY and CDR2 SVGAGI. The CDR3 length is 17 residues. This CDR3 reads CASSQSRDRGFGNTIYF. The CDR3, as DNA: TGTGCCAGCAGTCAGTCCCGGGACAGGGGGTTTGGAAACACCATATATTTT.

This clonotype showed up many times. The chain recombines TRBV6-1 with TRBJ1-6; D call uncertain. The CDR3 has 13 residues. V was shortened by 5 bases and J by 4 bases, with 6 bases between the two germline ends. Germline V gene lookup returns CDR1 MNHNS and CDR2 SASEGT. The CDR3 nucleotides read TGTGCCAGCAGTAGCGCATATAATTCACCCCTCCACTTT. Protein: CASSSAYNSPLHF.

This CDR3 reads CASSQGLADVKSSYEQYF. In DNA form, the CDR3 reads TGTGCCAGCAGCCAAGGGCTAGCCGACGTCAAGAGCTCCTACGAGCAGTACTTC. V and J are TRBV9 and TRBJ2-7; tentatively, D is TRBD2 (5 bases). The V gene's germline CDR1 is SGDLS and CDR2 YYNGEE. The CDR3 extends over 18 amino acids. Trimming stripped 4 bases from V and 0 bases from J, with 23 bases between.

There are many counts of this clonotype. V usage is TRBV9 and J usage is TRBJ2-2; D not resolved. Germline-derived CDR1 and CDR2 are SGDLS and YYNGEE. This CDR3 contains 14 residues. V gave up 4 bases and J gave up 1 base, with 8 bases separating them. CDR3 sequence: CASSSLVNTGELFF. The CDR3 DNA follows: TGTGCCAGCAGCTCCTTGGTGAACACCGGGGAGCTGTTTTTT.

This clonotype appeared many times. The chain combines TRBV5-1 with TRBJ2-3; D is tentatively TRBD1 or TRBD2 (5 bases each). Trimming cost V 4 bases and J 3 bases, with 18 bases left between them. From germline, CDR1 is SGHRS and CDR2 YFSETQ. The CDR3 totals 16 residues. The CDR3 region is CASSRPEGRRTDTQYF. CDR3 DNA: TGCGCCAGCAGCCGCCCCGAGGGGCGCCGGACAGATACGCAGTATTTT.